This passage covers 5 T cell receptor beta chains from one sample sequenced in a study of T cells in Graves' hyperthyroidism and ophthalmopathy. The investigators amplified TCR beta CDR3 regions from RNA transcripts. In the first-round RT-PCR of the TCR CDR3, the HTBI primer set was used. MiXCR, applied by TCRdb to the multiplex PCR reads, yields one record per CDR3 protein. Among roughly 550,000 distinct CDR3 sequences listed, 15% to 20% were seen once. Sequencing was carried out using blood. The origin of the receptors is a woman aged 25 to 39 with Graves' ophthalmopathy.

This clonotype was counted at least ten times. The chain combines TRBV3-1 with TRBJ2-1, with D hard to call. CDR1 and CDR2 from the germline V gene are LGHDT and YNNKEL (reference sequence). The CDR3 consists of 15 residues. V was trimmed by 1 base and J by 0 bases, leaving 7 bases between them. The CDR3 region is CASSQALSSYNEQFF. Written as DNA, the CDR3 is TGTGCCAGCAGCCAAGCCTTAAGCTCCTACAATGAGCAGTTCTTC.

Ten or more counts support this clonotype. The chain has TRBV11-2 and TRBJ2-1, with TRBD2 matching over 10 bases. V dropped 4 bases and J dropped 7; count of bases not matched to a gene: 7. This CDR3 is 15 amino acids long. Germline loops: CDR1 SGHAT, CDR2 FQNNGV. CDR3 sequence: CASSSFLAGVNEQFF. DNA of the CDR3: TGTGCCAGCAGCTCCTTTCTAGCGGGAGTTAATGAGCAGTTCTTC.

The CDR3 DNA reads as TGCAGCGTCGAACCTCCGATGGCGGGAGCTCCCCAAGAGACCCAGTACTTC. Its translation is CSVEPPMAGAPQETQYF. The chain has TRBV29-1 and TRBJ2-5; 7 bases map to TRBD2. The CDR3 has 17 residues. The J segment lost 1 base and the V segment lost 6 bases, leaving 17 bases of the junction unmatched. Per germline, CDR1 SQVTM and CDR2 ANQGSEA.

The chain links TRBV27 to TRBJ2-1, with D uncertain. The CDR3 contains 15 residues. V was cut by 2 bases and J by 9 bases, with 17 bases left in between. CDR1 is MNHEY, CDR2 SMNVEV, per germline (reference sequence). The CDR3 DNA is TGTGCCAGCAGTTTAGGCGTCGCCCCGGCAATTGAGCAGTTCTTC. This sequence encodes CASSLGVAPAIEQFF.

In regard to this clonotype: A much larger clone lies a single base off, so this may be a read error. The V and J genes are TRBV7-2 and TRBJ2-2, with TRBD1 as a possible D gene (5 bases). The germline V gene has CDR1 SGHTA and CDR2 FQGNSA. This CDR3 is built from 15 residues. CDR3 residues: CASSLRGGNTRELFF. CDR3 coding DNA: TGTGCCAGCAGCTTAAGGGGCGGTAACACCAGGGAGCTGTTTTTT.